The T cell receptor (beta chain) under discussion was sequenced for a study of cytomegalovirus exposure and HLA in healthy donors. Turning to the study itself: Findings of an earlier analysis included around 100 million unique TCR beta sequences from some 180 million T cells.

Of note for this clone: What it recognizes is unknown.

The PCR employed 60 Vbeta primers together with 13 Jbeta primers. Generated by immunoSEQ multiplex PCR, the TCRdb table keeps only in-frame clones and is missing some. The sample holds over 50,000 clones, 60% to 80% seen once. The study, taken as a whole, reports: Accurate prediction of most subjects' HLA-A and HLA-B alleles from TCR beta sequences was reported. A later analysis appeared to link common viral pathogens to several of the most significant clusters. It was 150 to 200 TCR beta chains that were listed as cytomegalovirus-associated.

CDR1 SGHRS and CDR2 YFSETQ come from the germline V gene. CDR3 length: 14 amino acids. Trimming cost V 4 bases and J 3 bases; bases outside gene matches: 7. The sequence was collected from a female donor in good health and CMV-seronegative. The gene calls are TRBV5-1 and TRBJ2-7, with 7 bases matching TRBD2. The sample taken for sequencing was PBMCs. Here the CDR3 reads CASSQKGTIYEQYF. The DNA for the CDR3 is TGCGCCAGCAGCCAGAAAGGGACTATCTACGAGCAGTACTTC.